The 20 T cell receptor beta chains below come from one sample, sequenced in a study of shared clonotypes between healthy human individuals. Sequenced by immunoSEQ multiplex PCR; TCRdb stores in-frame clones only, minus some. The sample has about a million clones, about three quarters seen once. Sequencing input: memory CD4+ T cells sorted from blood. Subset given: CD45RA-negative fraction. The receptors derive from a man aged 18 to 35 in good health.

The CDR3 DNA reads as TGTGCCAGCAGTTCACGGGGGGGGAGCTCCTACAATGAGCAGTTCTTC. Translated, it gives CASSSRGGSSYNEQFF. The chain is built from TRBV6-5 and TRBJ2-1; TRBD2 aligns across 8 bases. CDR1 and CDR2 (germline): MNHEY, SVGAGI. The CDR3 is 16 residues long. Unmatched junction bases numbered 5, after V lost 4 bases and J lost 0 bases.

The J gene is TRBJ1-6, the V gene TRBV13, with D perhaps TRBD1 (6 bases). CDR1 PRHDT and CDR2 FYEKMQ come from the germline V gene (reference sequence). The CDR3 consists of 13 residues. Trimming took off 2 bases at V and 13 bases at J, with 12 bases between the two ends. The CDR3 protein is CASSLRPGDPLHF. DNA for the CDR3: TGTGCCAGCAGCTTAAGACCAGGGGATCCCCTCCACTTT. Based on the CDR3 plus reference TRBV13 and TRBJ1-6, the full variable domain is AAGVIQSPRHLIKEKRETATLKCYPIPRHDTVYWYQQGPGQDPQFLISFYEKMQSDKGSIPDRFSAQQFSDYHSELNMSSLELGDSALYFCASSLRPGDPLHFGNGTRLTVT.

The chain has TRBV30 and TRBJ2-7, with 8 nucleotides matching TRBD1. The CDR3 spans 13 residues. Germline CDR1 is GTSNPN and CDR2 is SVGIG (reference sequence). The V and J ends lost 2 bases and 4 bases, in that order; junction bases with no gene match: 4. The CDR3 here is CAWSPGGGYEQYF. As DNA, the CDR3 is TGTGCCTGGAGTCCAGGGGGCGGTTACGAGCAGTACTTC.

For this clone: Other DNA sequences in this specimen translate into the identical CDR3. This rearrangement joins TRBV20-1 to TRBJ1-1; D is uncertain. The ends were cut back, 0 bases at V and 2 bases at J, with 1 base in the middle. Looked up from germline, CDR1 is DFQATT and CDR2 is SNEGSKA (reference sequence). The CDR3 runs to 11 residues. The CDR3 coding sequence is TGCAGTGCTAGAGATAACACTGAAGCTTTCTTT. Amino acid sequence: CSARDNTEAFF.

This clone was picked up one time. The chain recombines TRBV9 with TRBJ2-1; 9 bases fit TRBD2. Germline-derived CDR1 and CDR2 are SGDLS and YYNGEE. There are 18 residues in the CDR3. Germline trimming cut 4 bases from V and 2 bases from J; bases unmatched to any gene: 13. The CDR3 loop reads CASSPQVGVAGAYNEQFF. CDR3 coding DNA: TGTGCCAGCAGCCCACAGGTTGGGGTAGCGGGAGCCTACAATGAGCAGTTCTTC.

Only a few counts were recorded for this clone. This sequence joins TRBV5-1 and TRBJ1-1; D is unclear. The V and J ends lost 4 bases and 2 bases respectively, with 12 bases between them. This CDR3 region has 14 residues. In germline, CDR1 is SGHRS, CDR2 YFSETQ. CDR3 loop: CASSPMAGNTEAFF. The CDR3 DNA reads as TGCGCCAGCAGCCCAATGGCAGGTAACACTGAAGCTTTCTTT. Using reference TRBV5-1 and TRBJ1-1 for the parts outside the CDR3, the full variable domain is KAGVTQTPRYLIKTRGQQVTLSCSPISGHRSVSWYQQTPGQGLQFLFEYFSETQRNKGNFPGRFSGRQFSNSRSEMNVSTLELGDSALYLCASSPMAGNTEAFFGQGTRLTVV.

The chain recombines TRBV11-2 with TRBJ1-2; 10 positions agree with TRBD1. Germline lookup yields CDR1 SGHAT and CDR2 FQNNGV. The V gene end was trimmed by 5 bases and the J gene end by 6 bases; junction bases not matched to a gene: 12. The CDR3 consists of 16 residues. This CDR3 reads CASSPATGGGENGYTF. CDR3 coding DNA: TGTGCCAGCAGCCCCGCGACAGGGGGCGGCGAGAATGGCTACACCTTC.

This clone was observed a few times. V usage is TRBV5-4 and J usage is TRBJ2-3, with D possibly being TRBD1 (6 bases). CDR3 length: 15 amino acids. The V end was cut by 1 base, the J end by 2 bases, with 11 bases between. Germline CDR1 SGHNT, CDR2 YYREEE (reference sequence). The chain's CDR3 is CASSLRGGYTDTQYF. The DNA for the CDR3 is TGTGCCAGCAGCTTGCGAGGGGGTTACACAGATACGCAGTATTTT.

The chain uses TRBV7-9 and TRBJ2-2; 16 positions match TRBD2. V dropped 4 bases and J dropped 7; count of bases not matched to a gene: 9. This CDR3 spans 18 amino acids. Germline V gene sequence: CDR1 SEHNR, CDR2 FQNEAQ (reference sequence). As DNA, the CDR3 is TGTGCCAGCAGCTCCGCCGGGACTAGCGGGAGGGCGATCGGGGAGCTGTTTTTT. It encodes CASSSAGTSGRAIGELFF. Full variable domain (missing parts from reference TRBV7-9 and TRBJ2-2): DTGVSQNPRHKITKRGQNVTFRCDPISEHNRLYWYRQTLGQGPEFLTYFQNEAQLEKSRLLSDRFSAERPKGSFSTLEIQRTEQGDSAMYLCASSSAGTSGRAIGELFFGEGSRLTVL.

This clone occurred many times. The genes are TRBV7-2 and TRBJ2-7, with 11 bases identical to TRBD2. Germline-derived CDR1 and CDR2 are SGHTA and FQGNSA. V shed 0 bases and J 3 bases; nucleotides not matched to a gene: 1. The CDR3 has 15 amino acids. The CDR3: CASSLASGGGYEQYF. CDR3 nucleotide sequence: TGTGCCAGCAGCTTAGCTAGCGGGGGGGGCTACGAGCAGTACTTC.

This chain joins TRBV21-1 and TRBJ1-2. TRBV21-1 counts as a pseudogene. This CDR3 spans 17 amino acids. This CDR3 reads CASSKSPFPPLRYGYTF. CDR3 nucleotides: TGTGCCAGCAGCAAATCCCCTTTTCCACCTCTTCGCTATGGCTACACCTTC.

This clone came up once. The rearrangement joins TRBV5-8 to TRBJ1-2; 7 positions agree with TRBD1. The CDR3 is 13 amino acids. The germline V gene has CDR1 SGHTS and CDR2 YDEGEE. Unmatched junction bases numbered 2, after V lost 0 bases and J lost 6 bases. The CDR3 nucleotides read TGTGCCAGCAGCTTGGCCAGGGGGAATGGCTACACCTTC. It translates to CASSLARGNGYTF.

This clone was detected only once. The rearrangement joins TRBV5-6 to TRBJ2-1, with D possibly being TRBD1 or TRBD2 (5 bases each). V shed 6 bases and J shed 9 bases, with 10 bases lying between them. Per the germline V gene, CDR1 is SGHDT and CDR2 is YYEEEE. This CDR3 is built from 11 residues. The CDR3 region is CASTSGGEQFF. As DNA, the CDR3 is TGTGCCAGCACCTCTGGGGGTGAGCAGTTCTTC.

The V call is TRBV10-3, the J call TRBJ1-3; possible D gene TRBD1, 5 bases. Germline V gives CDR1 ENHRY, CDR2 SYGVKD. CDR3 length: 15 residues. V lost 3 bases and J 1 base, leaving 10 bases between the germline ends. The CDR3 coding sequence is TGTGCCATCAGTGATGGGGGTCTGTCTGGAAACACCATATATTTT. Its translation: CAISDGGLSGNTIYF.

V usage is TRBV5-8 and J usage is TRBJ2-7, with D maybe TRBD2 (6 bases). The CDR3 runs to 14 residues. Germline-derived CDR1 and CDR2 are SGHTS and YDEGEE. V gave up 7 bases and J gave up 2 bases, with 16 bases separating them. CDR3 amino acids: CASPQRVTPYEQYF. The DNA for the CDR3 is TGTGCCAGCCCCCAGCGGGTGACCCCCTACGAGCAGTACTTC.

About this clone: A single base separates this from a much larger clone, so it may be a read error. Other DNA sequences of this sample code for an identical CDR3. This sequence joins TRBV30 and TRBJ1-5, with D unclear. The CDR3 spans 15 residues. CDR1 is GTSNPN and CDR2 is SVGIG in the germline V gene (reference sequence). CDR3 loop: CAWASGNSKNQPQHF. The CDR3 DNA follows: TGCGCCTGGGCTAGCGGCAACAGCAAAAATCAGCCCCAGCATTTT.

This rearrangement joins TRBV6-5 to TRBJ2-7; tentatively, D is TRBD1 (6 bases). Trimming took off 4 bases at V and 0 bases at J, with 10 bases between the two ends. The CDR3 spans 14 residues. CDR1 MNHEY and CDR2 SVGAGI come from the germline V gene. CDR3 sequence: CASSFLTGSYEQYF. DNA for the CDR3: TGTGCCAGCAGTTTCCTGACAGGCTCCTACGAGCAGTACTTC.

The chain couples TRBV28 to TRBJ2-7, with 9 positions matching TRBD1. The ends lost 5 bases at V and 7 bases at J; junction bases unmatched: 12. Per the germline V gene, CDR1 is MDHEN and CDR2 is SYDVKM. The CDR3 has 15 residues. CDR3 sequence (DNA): TGTGCCAGCAGTACTCCCGGGACAGGGTTAAGGGAGCAGTACTTC. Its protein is CASSTPGTGLREQYF. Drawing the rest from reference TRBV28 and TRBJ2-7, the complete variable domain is DVKVTQSSRYLVKRTGEKVFLECVQDMDHENMFWYRQDPGLGLRLIYFSYDVKMKEKGDIPEGYSVSREKKERFSLILESASTNQTSMYLCASSTPGTGLREQYFGPGTRLTVT.

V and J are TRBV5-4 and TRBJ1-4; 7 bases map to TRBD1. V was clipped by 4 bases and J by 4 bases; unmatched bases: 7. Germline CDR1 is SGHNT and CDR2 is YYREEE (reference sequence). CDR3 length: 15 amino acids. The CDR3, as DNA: TGTGCCAGCAGCCTACAGGGGATTGGTAATGAAAAACTGTTTTTT. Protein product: CASSLQGIGNEKLFF.

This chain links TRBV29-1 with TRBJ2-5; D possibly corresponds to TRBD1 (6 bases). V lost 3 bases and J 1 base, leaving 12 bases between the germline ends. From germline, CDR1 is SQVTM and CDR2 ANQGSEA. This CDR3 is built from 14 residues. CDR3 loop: CSVDLNRVQETQYF. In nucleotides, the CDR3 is TGCAGCGTTGACCTAAACAGGGTCCAAGAGACCCAGTACTTC.